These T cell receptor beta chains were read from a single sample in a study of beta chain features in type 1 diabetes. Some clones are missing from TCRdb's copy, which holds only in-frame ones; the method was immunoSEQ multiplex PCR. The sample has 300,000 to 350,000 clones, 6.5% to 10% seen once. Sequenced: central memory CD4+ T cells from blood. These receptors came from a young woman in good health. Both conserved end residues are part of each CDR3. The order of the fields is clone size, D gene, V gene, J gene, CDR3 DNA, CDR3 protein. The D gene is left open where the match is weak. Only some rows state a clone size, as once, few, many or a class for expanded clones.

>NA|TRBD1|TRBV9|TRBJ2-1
TGTGCCAGCAGCGTAGACGGGACAGGGGGAAGAGAGCAGTTCTTC
CASSVDGTGGREQFF
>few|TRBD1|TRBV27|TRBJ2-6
TGTGCCAGCAGTTTATTTAAGGGGGCGGGCTCTGGGGCCAACGTCCTGACTTTC
CASSLFKGAGSGANVLTF
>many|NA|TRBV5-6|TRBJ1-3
TGTGCCAGCAGCTCCCTCGGGGCTTTTAGAGGAAACACCATATATTTT
CASSSLGAFRGNTIYF
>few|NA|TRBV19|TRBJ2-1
TGTGCCAGTAGTATAGCGTGGGACAAGTACAATGAGCAGTTCTTC
CASSIAWDKYNEQFF
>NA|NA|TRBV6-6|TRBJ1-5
TGTGCCAGCAGTTATGAGGGGAGTCAGCCCCAGCATTTT
CASSYEGSQPQHF
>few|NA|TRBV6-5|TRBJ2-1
TGTGCCAGCAGTTACGGACAGTACAATGAGCAGTTCTTC
CASSYGQYNEQFF
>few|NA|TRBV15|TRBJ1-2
TGTGCCACCAGCAGAGGTCAGGGGAACTATGGCTACACCTTC
CATSRGQGNYGYTF
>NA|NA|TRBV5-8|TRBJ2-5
TGTGCCAGCAGCTTGTCAGTCCAAGAGACCCAGTACTTC
CASSLSVQETQYF
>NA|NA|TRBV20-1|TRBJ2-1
TGCAGTGCTAGCGGGTCCAATGAGCAGTTCTTC
CSASGSNEQFF
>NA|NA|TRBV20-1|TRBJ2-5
TGCAGTGGGACCCGGGAAAACTTC
CSGTRENF
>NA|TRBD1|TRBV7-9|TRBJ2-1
TGTGCCAGCAGCTCAGGGACAGGGAATGGCAATGAGCAGTTCTTC
CASSSGTGNGNEQFF
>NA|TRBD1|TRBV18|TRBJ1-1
TGTGCCAGCTCACCGACAGGGGGCGGCACTGAAGCTTTCTTT
CASSPTGGGTEAFF
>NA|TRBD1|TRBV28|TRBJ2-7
TGTGCCAGCAGTGGGACAGGTGGGGCCTACGAGCAGTACTTC
CASSGTGGAYEQYF
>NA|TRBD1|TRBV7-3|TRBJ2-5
TGTGCCAGCAGCGTCGGGACAGGGGGCCACCAAGAGACCCAGTACTTC
CASSVGTGGHQETQYF
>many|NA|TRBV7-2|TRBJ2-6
TGTGCCAGCAGCCCCTTCTCTGGGGCCAACGTCCTGACTTTC
CASSPFSGANVLTF
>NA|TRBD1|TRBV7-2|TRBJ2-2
TGTGCCAGCAGCGCCGGGACAGGTCGAACCGGGGAGCTGTTTTTT
CASSAGTGRTGELFF
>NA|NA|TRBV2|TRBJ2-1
TGTGCCAGCAGTTTGGGGCCTTATTCCTACAATGAGCAGTTCTTC
CASSLGPYSYNEQFF
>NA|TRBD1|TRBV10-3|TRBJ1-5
TGTGCCATCAGCGGAACAGGGGGTAGTCAGCCCCAGCATTTT
CAISGTGGSQPQHF
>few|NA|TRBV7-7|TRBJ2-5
TGTGCTAGCAGCTTATCGGTCGGGAGTCGGGAGACCCAGTACTTC
CASSLSVGSRETQYF
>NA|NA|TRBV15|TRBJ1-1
TGTGCCACCAGCATAAGGACGGGTATGAACACTGAAGCTTTCTTT
CATSIRTGMNTEAFF
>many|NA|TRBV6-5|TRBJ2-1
TGTGCCAGCAGTTACTTAGCGGTTCCTACCAATGAGCAGTTCTTC
CASSYLAVPTNEQFF
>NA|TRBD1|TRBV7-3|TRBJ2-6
TGTGCCAGCAGCTTGGGGACAGATCTTAGGGCCAACGTCCTGACTTTC
CASSLGTDLRANVLTF
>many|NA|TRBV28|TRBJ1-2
TGTGCCAGCAGTACCCGGGGCTATGGCTACACCTTC
CASSTRGYGYTF
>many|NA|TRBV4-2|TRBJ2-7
TGTGCCAGCAGCCAACAAGACGGGTACGAGCAGTACTTC
CASSQQDGYEQYF
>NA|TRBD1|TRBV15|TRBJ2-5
TGTGCCACCGGAGGACAGGGAGGCAAAGAGACCCAGTACTTC
CATGGQGGKETQYF
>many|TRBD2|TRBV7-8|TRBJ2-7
TGTGCCAGCAGCACACTAGCGGGAGCCTACGAGCAGTACTTC
CASSTLAGAYEQYF
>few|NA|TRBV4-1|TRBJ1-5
TGCGCCAGCAGCCAAGTTTACACAGGGAACAATCAGCCCCAGCATTTT
CASSQVYTGNNQPQHF
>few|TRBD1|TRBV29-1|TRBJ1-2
TGCAGCGTCGCTCGACAGGGGAACTATGGCTACACCTTC
CSVARQGNYGYTF
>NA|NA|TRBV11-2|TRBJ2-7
TGTGCCAGCAGCTTGTCTAGCGCAGAGGGGTACGAGCAGTACTTC
CASSLSSAEGYEQYF
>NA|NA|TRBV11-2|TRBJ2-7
TGTGCCAGCAGCTTAGGCCCCGGGGGCGCCTCCGGCGAGCAGTACTTC
CASSLGPGGASGEQYF
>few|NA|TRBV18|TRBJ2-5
TGTGCCAGCTCTTCTACCATACAAGAGACCCAGTACTTC
CASSSTIQETQYF
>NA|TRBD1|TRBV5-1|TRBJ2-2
TGCGCCAGCAGCTTGGCCCCGGACAGGGACACCGGGGAGCTGTTTTTT
CASSLAPDRDTGELFF
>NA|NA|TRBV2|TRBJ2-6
TGTGCCAGCAGTGTGCCCCGGGGGGCCAACGTCCTGACTTTC
CASSVPRGANVLTF
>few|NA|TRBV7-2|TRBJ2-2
TGTGCCAGCAGCCAGAGGGGCACCGGGGAGCTGTTTTTT
CASSQRGTGELFF
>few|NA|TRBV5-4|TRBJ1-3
TGTGCCAGCAGCCTTGGGCGCTCTGGAAACACCATATATTTT
CASSLGRSGNTIYF
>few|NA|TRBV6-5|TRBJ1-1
TGTGCCAGCACCGTGGGTATTTGGGGCACTGAAGCTTTCTTT
CASTVGIWGTEAFF
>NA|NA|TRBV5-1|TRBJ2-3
TGCGCCAGCAGCCTCCTAGCAAGCACAGATACGCAGTATTTT
CASSLLASTDTQYF
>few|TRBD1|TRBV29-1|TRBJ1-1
TGCAGCGTTACCCAGGGGGGGGAGAACACTGAAGCTTTCTTT
CSVTQGGENTEAFF
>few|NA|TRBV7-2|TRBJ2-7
TGTGCCAGCAGCTTGGACGCAGGGCCCTACGAGCAGTACTTC
CASSLDAGPYEQYF
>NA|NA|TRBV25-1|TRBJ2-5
TGTGCCAGCAGTGCGAACCTTTGGGCAGGGACAACTCCTGAGACCCAGTACTTC
CASSANLWAGTTPETQYF
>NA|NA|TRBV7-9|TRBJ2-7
TGTGCCAGCAGCTTAGAGGACGAGCAGTACTTC
CASSLEDEQYF
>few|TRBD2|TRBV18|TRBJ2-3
TGTGCCAGCTCACCAAATGGACTAGCCCGCACAGATACGCAGTATTTT
CASSPNGLARTDTQYF
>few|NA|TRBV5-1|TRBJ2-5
TGCGCCAGCAGCTTGGAGGGGCGGCCGTGGGAGACCCAGTACTTC
CASSLEGRPWETQYF
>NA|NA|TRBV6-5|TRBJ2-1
TGTGCCAGCAGGCAAACAGGGAGTGAGCAGTTCTTC
CASRQTGSEQFF
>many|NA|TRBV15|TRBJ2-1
TGTGCCACCAGCAGAGGAGGGATAGGGTACAATGAGCAGTTCTTC
CATSRGGIGYNEQFF
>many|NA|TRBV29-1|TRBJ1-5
TGCAGCGTTGTATTGGACAGCACGCATCAGCCCCAGCATTTT
CSVVLDSTHQPQHF
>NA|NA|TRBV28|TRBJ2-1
TGTGCCAGCAGTTTAGCTAGTTACTCCGATGAGCAGTTCTTC
CASSLASYSDEQFF
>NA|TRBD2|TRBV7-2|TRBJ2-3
TGTGCCAGCAGCTTAGCGCGGGGGGCAGGGTCAGATACGCAGTATTTT
CASSLARGAGSDTQYF
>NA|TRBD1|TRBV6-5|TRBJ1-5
TGTGCCAGCAGTTACTCAGTACAGGGGCAGCCCCAGCATTTT
CASSYSVQGQPQHF
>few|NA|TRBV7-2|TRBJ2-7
TGTGCCAGCAGCTTAGGGACAGTCAGCTCCTACGAGCAGTACTTC
CASSLGTVSSYEQYF
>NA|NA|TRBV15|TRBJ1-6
TGTGCCACCAGCAACCCGACAAACCCCTATTCACCCCTCCACTTT
CATSNPTNPYSPLHF
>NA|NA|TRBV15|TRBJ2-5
TGTGCCACCAGCAGAGATGGCAGCCGGGTGGCCCAGTACTTC
CATSRDGSRVAQYF
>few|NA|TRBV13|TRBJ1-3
TGTGCCAGCAGCCGTCAAGGAAACACCATATATTTT
CASSRQGNTIYF
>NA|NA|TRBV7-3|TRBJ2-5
TGTGCCAGCAGCTTAAGGGAAGCAGAGACCCAGTACTTC
CASSLREAETQYF
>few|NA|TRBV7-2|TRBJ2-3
TGTGCCAGCAGCTCGACAGGTTACACAGATACGCAGTATTTT
CASSSTGYTDTQYF
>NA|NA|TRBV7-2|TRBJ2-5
TGCGCCAGCAGCCAAGATGCGGACAGCCAAGAGACCCAGTACTTC
CASSQDADSQETQYF
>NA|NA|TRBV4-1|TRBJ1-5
TGCGCCAGCAGCCAAGACAGGTACGGCAATCAGCCCCAGCATTTT
CASSQDRYGNQPQHF